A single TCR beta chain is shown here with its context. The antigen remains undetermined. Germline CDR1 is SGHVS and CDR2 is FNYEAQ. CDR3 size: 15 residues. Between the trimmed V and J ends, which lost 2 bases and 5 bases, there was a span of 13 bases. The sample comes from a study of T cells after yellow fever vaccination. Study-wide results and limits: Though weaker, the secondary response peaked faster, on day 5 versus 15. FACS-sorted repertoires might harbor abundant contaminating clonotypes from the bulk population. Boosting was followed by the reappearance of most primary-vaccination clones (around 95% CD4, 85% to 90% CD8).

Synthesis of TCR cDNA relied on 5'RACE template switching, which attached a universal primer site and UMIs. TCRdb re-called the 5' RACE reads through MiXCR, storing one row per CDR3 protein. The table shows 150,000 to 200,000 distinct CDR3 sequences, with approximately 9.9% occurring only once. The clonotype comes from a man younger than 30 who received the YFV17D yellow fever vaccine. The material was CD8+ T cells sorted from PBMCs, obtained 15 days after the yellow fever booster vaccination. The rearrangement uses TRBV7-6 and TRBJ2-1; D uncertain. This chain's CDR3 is CASSLRLTPDNEQFF. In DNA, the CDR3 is TGTGCCAGCAGCTTAAGACTGACGCCGGACAATGAGCAGTTCTTC.